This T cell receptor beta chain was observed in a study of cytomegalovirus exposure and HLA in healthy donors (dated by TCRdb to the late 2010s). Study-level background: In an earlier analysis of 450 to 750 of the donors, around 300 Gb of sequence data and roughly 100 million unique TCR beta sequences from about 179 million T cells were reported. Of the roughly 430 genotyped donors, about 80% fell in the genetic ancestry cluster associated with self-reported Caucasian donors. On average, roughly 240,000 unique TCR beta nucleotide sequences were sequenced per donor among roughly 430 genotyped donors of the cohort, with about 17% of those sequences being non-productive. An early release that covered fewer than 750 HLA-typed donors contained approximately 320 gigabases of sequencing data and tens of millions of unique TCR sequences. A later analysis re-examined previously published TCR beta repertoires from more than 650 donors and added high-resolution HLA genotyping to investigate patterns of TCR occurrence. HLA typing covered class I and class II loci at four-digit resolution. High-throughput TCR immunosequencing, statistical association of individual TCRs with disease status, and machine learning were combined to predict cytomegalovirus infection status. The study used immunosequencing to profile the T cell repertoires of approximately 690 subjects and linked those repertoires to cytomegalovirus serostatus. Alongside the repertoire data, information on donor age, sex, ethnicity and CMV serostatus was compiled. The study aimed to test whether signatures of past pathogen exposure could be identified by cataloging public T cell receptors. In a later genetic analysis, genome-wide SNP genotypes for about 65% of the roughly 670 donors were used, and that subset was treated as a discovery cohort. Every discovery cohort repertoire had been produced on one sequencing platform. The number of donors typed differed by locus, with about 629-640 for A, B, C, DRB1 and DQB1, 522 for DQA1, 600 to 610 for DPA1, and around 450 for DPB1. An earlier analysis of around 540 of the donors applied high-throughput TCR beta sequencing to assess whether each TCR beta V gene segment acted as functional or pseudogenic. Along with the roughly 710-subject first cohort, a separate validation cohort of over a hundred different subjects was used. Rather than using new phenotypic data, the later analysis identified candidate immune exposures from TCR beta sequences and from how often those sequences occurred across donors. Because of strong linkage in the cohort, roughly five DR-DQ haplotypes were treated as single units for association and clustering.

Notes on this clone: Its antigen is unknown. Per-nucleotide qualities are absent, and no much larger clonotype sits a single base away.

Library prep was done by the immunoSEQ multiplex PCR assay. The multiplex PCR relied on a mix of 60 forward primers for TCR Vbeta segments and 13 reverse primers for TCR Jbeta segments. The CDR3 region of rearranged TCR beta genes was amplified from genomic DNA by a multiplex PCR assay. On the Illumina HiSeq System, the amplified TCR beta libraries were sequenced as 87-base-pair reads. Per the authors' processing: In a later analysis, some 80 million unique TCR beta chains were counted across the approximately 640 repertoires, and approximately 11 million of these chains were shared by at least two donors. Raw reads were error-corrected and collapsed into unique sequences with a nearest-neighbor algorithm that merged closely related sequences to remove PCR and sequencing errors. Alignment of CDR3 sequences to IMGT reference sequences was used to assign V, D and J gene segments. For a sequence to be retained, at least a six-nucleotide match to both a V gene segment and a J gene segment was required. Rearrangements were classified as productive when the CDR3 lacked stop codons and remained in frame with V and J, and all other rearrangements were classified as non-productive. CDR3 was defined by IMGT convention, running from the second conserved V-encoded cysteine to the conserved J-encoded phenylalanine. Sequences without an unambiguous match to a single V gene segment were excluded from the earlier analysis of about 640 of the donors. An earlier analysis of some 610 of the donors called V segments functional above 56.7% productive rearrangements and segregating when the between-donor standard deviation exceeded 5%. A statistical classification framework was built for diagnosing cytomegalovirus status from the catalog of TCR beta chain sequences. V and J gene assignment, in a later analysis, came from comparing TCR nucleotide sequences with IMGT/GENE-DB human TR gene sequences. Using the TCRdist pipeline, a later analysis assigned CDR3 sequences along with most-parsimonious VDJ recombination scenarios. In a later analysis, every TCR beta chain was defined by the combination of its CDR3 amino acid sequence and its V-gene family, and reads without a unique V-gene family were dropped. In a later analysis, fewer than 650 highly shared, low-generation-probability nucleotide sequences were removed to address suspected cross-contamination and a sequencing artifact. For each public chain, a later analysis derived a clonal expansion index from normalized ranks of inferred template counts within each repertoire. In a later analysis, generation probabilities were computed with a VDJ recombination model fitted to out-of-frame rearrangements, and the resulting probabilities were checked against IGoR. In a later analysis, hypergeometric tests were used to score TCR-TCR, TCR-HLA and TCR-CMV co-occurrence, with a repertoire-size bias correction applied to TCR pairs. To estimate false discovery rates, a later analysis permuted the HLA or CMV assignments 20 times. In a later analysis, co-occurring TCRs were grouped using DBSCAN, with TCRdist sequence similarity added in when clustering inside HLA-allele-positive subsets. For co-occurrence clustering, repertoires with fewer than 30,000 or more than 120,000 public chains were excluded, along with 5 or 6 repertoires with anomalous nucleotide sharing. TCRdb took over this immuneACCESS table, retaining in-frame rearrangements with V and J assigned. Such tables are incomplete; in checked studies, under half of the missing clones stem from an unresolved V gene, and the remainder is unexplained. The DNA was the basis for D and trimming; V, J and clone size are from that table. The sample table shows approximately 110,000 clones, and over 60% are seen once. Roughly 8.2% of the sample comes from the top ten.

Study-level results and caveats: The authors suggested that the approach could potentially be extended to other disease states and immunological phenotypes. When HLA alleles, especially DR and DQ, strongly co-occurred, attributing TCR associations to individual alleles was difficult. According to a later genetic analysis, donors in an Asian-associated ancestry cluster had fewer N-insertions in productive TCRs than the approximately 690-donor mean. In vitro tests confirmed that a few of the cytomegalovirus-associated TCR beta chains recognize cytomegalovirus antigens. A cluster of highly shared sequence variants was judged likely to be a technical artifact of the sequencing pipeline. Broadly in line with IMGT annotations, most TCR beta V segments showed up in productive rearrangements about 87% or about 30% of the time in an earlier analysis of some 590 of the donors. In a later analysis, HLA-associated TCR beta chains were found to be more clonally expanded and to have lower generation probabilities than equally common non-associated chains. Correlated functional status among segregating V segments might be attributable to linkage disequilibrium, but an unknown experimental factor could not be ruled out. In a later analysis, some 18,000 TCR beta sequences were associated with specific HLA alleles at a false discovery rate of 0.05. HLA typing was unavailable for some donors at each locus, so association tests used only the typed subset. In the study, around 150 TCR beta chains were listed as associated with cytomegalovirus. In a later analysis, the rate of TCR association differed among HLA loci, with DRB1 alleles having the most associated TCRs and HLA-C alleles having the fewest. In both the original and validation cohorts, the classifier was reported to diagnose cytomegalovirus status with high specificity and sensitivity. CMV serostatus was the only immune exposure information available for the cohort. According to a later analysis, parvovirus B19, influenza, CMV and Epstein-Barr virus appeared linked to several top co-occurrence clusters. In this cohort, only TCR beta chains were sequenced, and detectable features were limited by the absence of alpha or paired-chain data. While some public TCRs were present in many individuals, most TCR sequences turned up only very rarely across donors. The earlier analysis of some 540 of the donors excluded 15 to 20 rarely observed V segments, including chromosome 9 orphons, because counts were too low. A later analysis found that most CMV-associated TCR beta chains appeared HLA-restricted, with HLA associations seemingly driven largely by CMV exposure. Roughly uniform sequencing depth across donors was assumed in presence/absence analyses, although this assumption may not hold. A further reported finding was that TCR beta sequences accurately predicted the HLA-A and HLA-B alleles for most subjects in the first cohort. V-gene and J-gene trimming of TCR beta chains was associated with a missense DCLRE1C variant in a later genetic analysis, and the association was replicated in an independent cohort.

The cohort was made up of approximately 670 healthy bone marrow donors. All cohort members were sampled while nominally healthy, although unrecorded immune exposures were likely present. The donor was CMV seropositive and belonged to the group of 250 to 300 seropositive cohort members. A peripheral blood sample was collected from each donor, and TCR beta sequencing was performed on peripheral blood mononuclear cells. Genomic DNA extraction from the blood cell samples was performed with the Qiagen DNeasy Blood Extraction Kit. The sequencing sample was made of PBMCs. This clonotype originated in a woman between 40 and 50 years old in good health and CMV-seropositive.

The DNA sequence reads TGTGCCAGCAGAGGGGGCCCCTACGAGCAGTACTTC. The resulting protein is CASRGGPYEQYF. The chain links TRBV6-5 with TRBJ2-7; a stretch of 7 junction bases matches TRBD1. The germline V gene supplies CDR1 MNHEY and CDR2 SVGAGI. Here V drops 6 bases and J drops 2 bases, and the junction holds 1 base not matched to any gene. The CDR3 runs 12 amino acids, cysteine and phenylalanine included. Only the CDR3 region is kept as DNA, spanning 36 bases read in frame from base 1.